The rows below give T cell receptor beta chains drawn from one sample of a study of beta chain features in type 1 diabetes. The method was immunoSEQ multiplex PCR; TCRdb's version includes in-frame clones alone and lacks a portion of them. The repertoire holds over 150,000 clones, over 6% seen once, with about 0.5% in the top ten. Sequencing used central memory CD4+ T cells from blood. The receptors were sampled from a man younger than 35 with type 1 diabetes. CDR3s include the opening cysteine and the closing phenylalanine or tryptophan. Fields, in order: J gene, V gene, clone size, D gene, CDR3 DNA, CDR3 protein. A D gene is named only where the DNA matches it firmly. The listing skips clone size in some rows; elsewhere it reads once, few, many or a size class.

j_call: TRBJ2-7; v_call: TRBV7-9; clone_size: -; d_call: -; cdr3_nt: TGTGCCAGCACTCTCGGGGACTTAGCCTACGAGCAGTACTTC; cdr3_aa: CASTLGDLAYEQYF
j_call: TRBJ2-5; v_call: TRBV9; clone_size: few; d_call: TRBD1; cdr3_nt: TGTGCCAGCAGCGTCGGGACAGGGGGCCAAGAGACCCAGTACTTC; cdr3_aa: CASSVGTGGQETQYF
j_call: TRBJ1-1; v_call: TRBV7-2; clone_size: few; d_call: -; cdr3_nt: TGTGCCAGCAGGGGAACCAGGGTCATTAACACTGAAGCTTTCTTT; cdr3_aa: CASRGTRVINTEAFF
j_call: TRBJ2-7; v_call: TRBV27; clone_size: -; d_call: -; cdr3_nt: TGTGCCAGCAGTTTAAATCGGGACTCCTACGAGCAGTACTTC; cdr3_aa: CASSLNRDSYEQYF
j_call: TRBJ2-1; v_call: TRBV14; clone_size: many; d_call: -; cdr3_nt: TGTGCCAGCAGCCAAGGAGTAGGGAGAAGGTACAATGAGCAGTTCTTC; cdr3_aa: CASSQGVGRRYNEQFF
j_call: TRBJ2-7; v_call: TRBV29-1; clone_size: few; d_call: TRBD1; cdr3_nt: TGCAGCCCCCAGGGGGCAAAGCAGTACTTC; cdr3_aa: CSPQGAKQYF
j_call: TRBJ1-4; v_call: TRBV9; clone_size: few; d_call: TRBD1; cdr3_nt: TGTGCCAGCAGCGTGGGGACAGGGGAAAAACTGTTTTTT; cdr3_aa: CASSVGTGEKLFF
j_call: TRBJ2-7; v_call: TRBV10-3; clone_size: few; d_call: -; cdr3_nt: TGTGCCATCAGCCACGAGGGCGGTCGGGACGAGCAGTACTTC; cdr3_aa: CAISHEGGRDEQYF
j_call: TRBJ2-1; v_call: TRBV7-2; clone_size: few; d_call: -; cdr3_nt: TGTGCCAGCACCACCGGAGGACTGCACTCCTACAATGAGCAGTTCTTC; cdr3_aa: CASTTGGLHSYNEQFF
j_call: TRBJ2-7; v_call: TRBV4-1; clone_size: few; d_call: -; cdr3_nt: TGCGCCAGCAGCCAAGACCTGTCGGCAGGGATTTCCTACGAGCAGTACTTC; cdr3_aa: CASSQDLSAGISYEQYF
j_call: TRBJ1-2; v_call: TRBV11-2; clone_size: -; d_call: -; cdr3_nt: TGTGCCAGCAGCTCCGGACAGCGGAATTATGGCTACACCTTC; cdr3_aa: CASSSGQRNYGYTF
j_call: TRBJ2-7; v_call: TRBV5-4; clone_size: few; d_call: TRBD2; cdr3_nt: TGTGCCAGCACTTCCCCGACTAGCGGATACGAGCAGTACTTC; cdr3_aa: CASTSPTSGYEQYF
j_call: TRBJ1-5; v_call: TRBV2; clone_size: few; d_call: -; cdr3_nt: TGTGCCAGCGGGGAGGACATGACCCCCCCCCAGCATTTT; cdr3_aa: CASGEDMTPPQHF
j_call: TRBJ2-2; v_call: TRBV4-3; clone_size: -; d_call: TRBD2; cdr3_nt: TGCGCCAGCAGCCAAGTCTATGGACTAGCCCTCGGGGAGCTGTTTTTT; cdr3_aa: CASSQVYGLALGELFF
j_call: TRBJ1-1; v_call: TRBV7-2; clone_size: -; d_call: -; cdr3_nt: TGTGCCAGCAGCTCGGACAGAAGGCACACTGAAGCTTTCTTT; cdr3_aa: CASSSDRRHTEAFF
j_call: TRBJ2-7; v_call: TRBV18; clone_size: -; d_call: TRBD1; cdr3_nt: TGTGCCAGCTCACGGGACAGGGCGCGAGCCTACGAGCAGTACTTC; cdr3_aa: CASSRDRARAYEQYF
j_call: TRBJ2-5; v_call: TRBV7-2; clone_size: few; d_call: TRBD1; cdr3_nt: TGTGCCAGCAGCTTCGGGACAGGGGCAGAGACCCAGTACTTC; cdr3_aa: CASSFGTGAETQYF
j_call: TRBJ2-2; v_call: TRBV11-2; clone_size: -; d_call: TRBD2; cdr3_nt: TGTGCCAGCAGCTTACTGTGGACTAGCGGGTTCGACGGGGAGCTGTTTTTT; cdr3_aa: CASSLLWTSGFDGELFF
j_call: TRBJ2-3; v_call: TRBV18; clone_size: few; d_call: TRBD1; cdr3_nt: TGTGCCAGCTCACCGATCGACAGGGGTCCGCAGTATTTT; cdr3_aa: CASSPIDRGPQYF
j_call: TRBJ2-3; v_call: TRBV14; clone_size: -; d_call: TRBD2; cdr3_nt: TGTGCCAGCAGCCAAGTAGCGGGGGCCACAGATACGCAGTATTTT; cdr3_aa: CASSQVAGATDTQYF
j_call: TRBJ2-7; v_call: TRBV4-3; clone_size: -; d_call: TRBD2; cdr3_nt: TGCGCCAGCAGCCTGACTAGCGGCGCCTCCTATTACGAGCAGTACTTC; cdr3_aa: CASSLTSGASYYEQYF
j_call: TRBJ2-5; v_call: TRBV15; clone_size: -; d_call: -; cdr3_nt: TGTGCCACCAGCGCCCGGCCTACGGGGAGGGAGACCCAGTACTTC; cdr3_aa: CATSARPTGRETQYF
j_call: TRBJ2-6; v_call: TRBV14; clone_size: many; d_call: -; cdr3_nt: TGTGCCAGCAGCCAAAGTAGATCTGCCACGGGTGGGGCCAACGTCCTGACTTTC; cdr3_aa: CASSQSRSATGGANVLTF
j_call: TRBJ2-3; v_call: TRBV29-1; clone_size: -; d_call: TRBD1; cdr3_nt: TGCAGCGTTGTAAGTCCGGTCAGGGGGCGATCAGATACGCAGTATTTT; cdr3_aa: CSVVSPVRGRSDTQYF
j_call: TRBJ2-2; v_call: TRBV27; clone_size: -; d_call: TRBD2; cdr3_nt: TGTGCCAGCAGCAATAGCGGGAGAAGCACCGGGGAGCTGTTTTTT; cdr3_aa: CASSNSGRSTGELFF
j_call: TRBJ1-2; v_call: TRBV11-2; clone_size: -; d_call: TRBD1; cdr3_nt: TGTGCCAGCAGCTCTGACAGGGTTGGTGGCTACACCTTC; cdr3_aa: CASSSDRVGGYTF
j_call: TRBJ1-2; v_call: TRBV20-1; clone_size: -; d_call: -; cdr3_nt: TGCAGTGCTATACATTCGGGTCCAGGGATCTTC; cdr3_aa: CSAIHSGPGIF
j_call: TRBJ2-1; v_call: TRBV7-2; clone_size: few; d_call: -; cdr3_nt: TGTGCCAGCAGCTTACAGGGGGGCAATGAGCAGTTCTTC; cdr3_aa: CASSLQGGNEQFF
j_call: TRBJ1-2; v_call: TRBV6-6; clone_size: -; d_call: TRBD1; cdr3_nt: TGTGCCAGCAGTCCCCTGGGACAGAACTATGGCTACACCTTC; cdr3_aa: CASSPLGQNYGYTF
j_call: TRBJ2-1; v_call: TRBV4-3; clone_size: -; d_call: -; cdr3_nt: TGCGCCAGCAGCCAAGATGGCGGGGTCCTTTACAATGAGCAGTTCTTC; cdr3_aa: CASSQDGGVLYNEQFF
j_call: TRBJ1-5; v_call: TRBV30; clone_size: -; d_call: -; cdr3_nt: TGTGCCTGGAGTGTAGCCGGGGATATGAGTCAGCCCCAGCATTTT; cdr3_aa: CAWSVAGDMSQPQHF
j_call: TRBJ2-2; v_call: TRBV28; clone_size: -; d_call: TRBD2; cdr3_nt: TGTGCCAGCAGTTTAGTCCGGCTAGCGGAAAACACCGGGGAGCTGTTTTTT; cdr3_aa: CASSLVRLAENTGELFF
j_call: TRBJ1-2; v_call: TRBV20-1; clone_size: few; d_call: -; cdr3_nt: TGCACCCTATGGGCAGGCTATGGCTACACCTTC; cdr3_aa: CTLWAGYGYTF
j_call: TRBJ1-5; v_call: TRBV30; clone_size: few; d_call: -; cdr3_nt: TGTGCCTGGAGTGGATCCAGGGGAGAGCAGCCCCAGCATTTT; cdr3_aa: CAWSGSRGEQPQHF
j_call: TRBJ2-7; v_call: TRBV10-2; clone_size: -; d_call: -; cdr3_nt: TGCGCCAGCAGTCCCACCTCGGACAGTGCCTACGAGCAGTACTTC; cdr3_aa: CASSPTSDSAYEQYF
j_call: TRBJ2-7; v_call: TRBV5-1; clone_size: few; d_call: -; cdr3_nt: TGCGCCAGCAGCTTGGGAGGGAGCTCCTACGAGCAGTACTTC; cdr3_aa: CASSLGGSSYEQYF
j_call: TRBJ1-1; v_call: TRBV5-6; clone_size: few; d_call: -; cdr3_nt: TGTGCCAGCAGCTTGGGGGGAGGTACTGAAGCTTTCTTT; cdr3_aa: CASSLGGGTEAFF
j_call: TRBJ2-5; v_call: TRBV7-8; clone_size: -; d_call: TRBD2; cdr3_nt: TGTGCCAGCAGCAGAGCGCCGACAGCGGGAGAAGAGACCCAGTACTTC; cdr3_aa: CASSRAPTAGEETQYF
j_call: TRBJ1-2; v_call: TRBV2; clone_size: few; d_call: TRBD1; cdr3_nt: TGTGCCAGCATTACCGACAGGGGGAGCGGCTACACCTTC; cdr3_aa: CASITDRGSGYTF
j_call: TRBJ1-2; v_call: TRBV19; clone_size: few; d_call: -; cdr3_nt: TGTGCCAGTGGGGAGACCTATGGCTACACCTTC; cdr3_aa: CASGETYGYTF
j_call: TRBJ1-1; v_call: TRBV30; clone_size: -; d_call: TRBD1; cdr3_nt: TGTGCCTGGAGTAGAGAGGGGGCGCGGATGGTAGCTTTCTTT; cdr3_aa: CAWSREGARMVAFF
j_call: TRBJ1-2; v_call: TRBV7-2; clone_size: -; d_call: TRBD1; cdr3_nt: TGTGCCAGCAAGGGACAGGAATTCTATGGCTACACCTTC; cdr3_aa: CASKGQEFYGYTF
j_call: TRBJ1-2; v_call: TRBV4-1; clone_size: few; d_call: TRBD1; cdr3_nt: TGCGCCAGCAGCCAAGAAGACAGGGGTTATGGCTACACCTTC; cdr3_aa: CASSQEDRGYGYTF
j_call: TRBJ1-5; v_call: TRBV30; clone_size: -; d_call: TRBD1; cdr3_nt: TGTGCCTGGAGTGGGGCAGGGGGTAATAGTCAGCCCCAGCATTTT; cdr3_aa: CAWSGAGGNSQPQHF
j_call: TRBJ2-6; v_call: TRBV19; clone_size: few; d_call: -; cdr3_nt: TGTGCCAGTAAGCTCAGAGAGGCCGGGGCCAACGTCCTGACTTTC; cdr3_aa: CASKLREAGANVLTF
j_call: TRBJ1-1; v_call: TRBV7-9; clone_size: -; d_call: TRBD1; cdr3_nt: TGTGCCAGCAGCTTCCAGGGGGCCCGGACTGAAGCTTTCTTT; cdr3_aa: CASSFQGARTEAFF
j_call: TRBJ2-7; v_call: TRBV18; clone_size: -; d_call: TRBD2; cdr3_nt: TGTGCCAGCTCACCAACCGGGGGGAGGGAGAGCGAGCAGTACTTC; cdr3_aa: CASSPTGGRESEQYF
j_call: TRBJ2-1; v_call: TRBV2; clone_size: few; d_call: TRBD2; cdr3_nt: TGTGCCAGCACATCAACTAGCGGGGCCAATGAGCAGTTCTTC; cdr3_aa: CASTSTSGANEQFF
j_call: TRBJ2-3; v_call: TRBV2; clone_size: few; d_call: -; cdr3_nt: TGTGCCAGCGTACCCCCACCGGGACATATCACAGATACGCAGTATTTT; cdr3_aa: CASVPPPGHITDTQYF
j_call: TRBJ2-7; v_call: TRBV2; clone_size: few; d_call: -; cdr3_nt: TGTGCCAGCAGTGAACAAGCATACGAGCAGTACTTC; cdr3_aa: CASSEQAYEQYF
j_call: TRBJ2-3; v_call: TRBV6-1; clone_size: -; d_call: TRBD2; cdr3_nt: TGTGCCCTAGCGGTACCGACACGGGATACGCAGTATTTT; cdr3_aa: CALAVPTRDTQYF
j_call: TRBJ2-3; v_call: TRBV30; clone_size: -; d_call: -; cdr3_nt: TGTGCCTGGAGTGTGGGAACAGGGTCCCCCACAGATACGCAGTATTTT; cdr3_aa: CAWSVGTGSPTDTQYF
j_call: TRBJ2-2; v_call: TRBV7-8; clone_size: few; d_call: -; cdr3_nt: TGTGCCAGCAGCACTAGCTCGAGGGGAGCCGGGGAGCTGTTTTTT; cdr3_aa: CASSTSSRGAGELFF
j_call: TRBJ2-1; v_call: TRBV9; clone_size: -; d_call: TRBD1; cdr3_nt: TGTGCCAGCAGCGAAGACATTAGGGACAGGGGATACAATGAGCAGTTCTTC; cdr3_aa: CASSEDIRDRGYNEQFF
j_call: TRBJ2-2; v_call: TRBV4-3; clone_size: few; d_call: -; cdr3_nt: TGCGCCAGCAGCTATCGGCGGGGTTCGAACACCGGGGAGCTGTTTTTT; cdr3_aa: CASSYRRGSNTGELFF